This T cell receptor beta chain was captured in a study of T cells in Graves' hyperthyroidism and ophthalmopathy. Study context: Peripheral blood was acquired at first diagnosis, ahead of any therapy whatsoever. Study observations and caveats: By a 13 V-J model, ophthalmopathy was set apart from stable hyperthyroidism. Ophthalmopathy onset followed model prediction by a median about seven months.

Concerning this clonotype: What it binds is not known.

Used for diagnoses were clinical symptoms, serum thyroxine and TRAb, thyroid ultrasound and orbital computed tomography. TCR beta CDR3 region amplification was performed from RNA transcripts. During a first-round RT-PCR of the TCR CDR3, the HTBI primer set was used. TCRdb independently ran MiXCR on the multiplex PCR reads; one entry per CDR3 protein. The sample includes roughly 710,000 distinct CDR3 sequences, roughly a third of them seen just once. V dropped 5 bases and J dropped 5; count of bases not matched to a gene: 4. The CDR3 is 14 residues long. Germline CDR1 is SGHTA and CDR2 is FQGNSA. This sequence joins TRBV7-2 and TRBJ1-2, with 11 bases that match TRBD1. The TCR originated in a woman in her 40s with Graves' hyperthyroidism. Sample: blood. CDR3 residues: CASSGDRGEYGYTF. DNA of the CDR3: TGTGCCAGCAGCGGGGACAGGGGGGAGTATGGCTACACCTTC.